This passage covers 16 T cell receptor beta chains from one sample sequenced in a study of spatial heterogeneity in lung cancer. General study points: Counts of expanded alpha and beta TCRs within tumors tracked the tumor nonsynonymous mutation count.

Indicated time point: sample taken at primary tumor resection. TCRdb fed the 5' RACE reads into MiXCR, producing one record per CDR3 protein. The table records some 15,000 distinct CDR3 sequences, approximately 4.5% of them present only once. The antigens of these receptors remain unknown. This specimen consisted of lung tumor tissue, obtained at surgery. These receptors came from a female donor with early-stage non-small cell lung cancer.

This clonotype counts as medium-sized. The library was built for alpha chains, so this beta chain is an off-target read and its size means little. The chain combines TRBV12-5 with TRBJ2-2, with unresolved D. Per the germline V gene, CDR1 is LGHNT and CDR2 is FRNRAP. Trimming took off 3 bases at V and 6 bases at J, with 8 bases between the two ends. There are 13 residues in the CDR3. The CDR3 region is CASGFKGAGELFF. For the CDR3, the DNA is TGTGCTAGTGGTTTCAAGGGCGCCGGGGAGCTGTTTTTT.

This clonotype appeared many times. Since the library was made to target alpha chains, this beta chain is a stray read and its abundance is not meaningful. The gene calls are TRBV13 and TRBJ2-5; possible D gene TRBD2, 5 bases. The CDR3 is made up of 13 amino acids. Germline CDR1 PRHDT, CDR2 FYEKMQ (reference sequence). Deletions cut 2 bases from V and 7 bases from J, with 11 bases between. The CDR3: CASSLRARGTQYF. CDR3 DNA sequence: TGTGCCAGCAGCTTAAGGGCCCGGGGGACCCAGTACTTC.

This clonotype occurred many times. The size of this beta chain means little, since it is a stray read in a library made for alpha chains. V and J are TRBV2 and TRBJ2-2; 8 bases fit TRBD1. In germline, CDR1 is SNHLY, CDR2 FYNNEI. The CDR3 extends over 17 amino acids. The J segment lost 0 bases and the V segment lost 11 bases, leaving 14 bases of the junction unmatched. CDR3: CALRFTRQGPNTGELFF. CDR3 DNA sequence: TGTGCCCTCCGTTTTACGAGACAGGGGCCGAACACCGGGGAGCTGTTTTTT.

At least ten counts were recorded for this clonotype. With the library built for alpha chains, this beta chain is off target and its frequency is not meaningful. The chain carries TRBV18 and TRBJ1-1; TRBD1 aligns across 7 bases. The CDR3 totals 11 residues. Per the germline V gene, CDR1 is KGHSH and CDR2 is LQKENI. V shed 6 bases, J shed 10 bases, and the junction held 5 bases outside the gene matches. The CDR3 DNA is TGTGCCAGCTCCCGGGACAGCGGAGCTTTCTTT. Encoded protein: CASSRDSGAFF.

This clonotype was picked up many times. This beta chain is an unintended read in a library built for alpha chains; its size means little. CDR3 loop: CASSVTAGIYNEQFF. DNA of the CDR3: TGTGCCAGCAGCGTAACCGCGGGGATATACAATGAGCAGTTCTTC. The V and J genes are TRBV9 and TRBJ2-1, with D possibly matching TRBD2 (6 bases). Germline V gene data show CDR1 as SGDLS and CDR2 as YYNGEE. Trimming took off 1 base at V and 4 bases at J, with 12 bases between the two ends. The CDR3 has 15 residues.

This clonotype has at least ten counts. Within a library made for alpha chains, this beta chain is off target, and its count is uninformative. The V call is TRBV7-9, the J call TRBJ2-5, with 8 bases that match TRBD2. The ends lost 3 bases at V and 3 bases at J; junction bases unmatched: 9. Per the germline V gene, CDR1 is SEHNR and CDR2 is FQNEAQ (reference sequence). The CDR3 sequence is 16 residues long. The CDR3 loop is CASSFGVGAGEETQYF. CDR3 bases: TGTGCCAGCAGCTTTGGGGTAGGAGCGGGGGAAGAGACCCAGTACTTC.

This clonotype has a count of ten or more. This beta chain is an unintended read in a library built for alpha chains; its size means little. The chain recombines TRBV7-2 with TRBJ2-1, with TRBD2 identical over 8 bases. CDR1 is SGHTA and CDR2 is FQGNSA in the germline V gene. The J segment lost 2 bases and the V segment lost 3 bases, leaving 3 bases of the junction unmatched. There are 15 residues in the CDR3. The CDR3 DNA reads TGTGCCAGCAGCTTCCGGGGGGGCGCCTACAATGAGCAGTTCTTC. It translates to CASSFRGGAYNEQFF.

In its sample, this clonotype was seen many times. This beta chain slipped into a library made for alpha chains as a stray read, so its size is not meaningful. The rearrangement joins TRBV20-1 to TRBJ1-5, with D possibly being TRBD1 (5 bases). The germline V gene has CDR1 DFQATT and CDR2 SNEGSKA (reference sequence). The germline V and J ends were trimmed by 3 bases and 8 bases, with 17 bases remaining between them. This CDR3 comprises 14 residues. The CDR3 reads CSASPQGMGEPQHF. In DNA form, the CDR3 reads TGCAGTGCTAGTCCCCAGGGAATGGGTGAGCCCCAGCATTTT.

There are many counts of this clonotype. Since it is a stray read in a library aimed at alpha chains, this beta chain has a size that is not meaningful. The chain is built from TRBV12-3 or TRBV12-4 and TRBJ2-7, with D perhaps TRBD1 or TRBD2 (5 bases each). CDR3 length equals 13 residues. V was pared by 8 bases and J by 5 bases, with 16 bases between. CDR3 residues: CASGRGEVNEQYF. CDR3 DNA sequence: TGTGCCAGCGGTAGGGGAGAGGTCAACGAGCAGTACTTC.

This clonotype was seen ten or more times. This beta chain is an unintended read in a library built for alpha chains; its size means little. The chain joins TRBV14 to TRBJ2-3, with a possible D match to TRBD2 (6 bases). Deletions cut 2 bases from V and 5 bases from J, with 11 bases between. Per the germline V gene, CDR1 is SGHDN and CDR2 is FVKESK. CDR3 length: 14 residues. In nucleotides, the CDR3 is TGTGCCAGCAGCCAACAGCGGGTTTTAGATACGCAGTATTTT. This codes for CASSQQRVLDTQYF.

This clonotype was seen at least ten times. With the library built for alpha chains, this beta chain is off target and its frequency is not meaningful. The chain has TRBV6-5 and TRBJ1-3, with a possible D match to TRBD1 (5 bases). V was pared by 5 bases and J by 0 bases, with 11 bases between. CDR3 size: 15 residues. Germline V gene lookup returns CDR1 MNHEY and CDR2 SVGAGI. The CDR3 region has the DNA TGTGCCAGCAGTCGGGACGGTAGCTCTGGAAACACCATATATTTT. Protein product: CASSRDGSSGNTIYF.

This clonotype occurred many times. Within a library made for alpha chains, this beta chain is off target, and its count is uninformative. V gene TRBV5-1 combines with J gene TRBJ1-1, with a possible D match to TRBD1 (6 bases). V lost 4 bases, J lost 5 bases, and 21 bases lay in between. CDR1 SGHRS and CDR2 YFSETQ come from the germline V gene. The CDR3 covers 16 residues. The CDR3 coding sequence is TGCGCCAGCAGCCCGCTGGTTACAGGGAGGAGGACTGAAGCTTTCTTT. Protein sequence: CASSPLVTGRRTEAFF.

For this clonotype: Since the library was made to target alpha chains, this beta chain is a stray read and its abundance is not meaningful. The rearrangement uses TRBV16 and TRBJ1-1; tentatively, D is TRBD1 (6 bases). V dropped 4 bases and J dropped 2 bases, with 11 bases sitting between them. The germline gives CDR1 KGHSY, CDR2 FQNENV. This CDR3 contains 14 residues. The CDR3 region is CASSRWTVNTEAFF. CDR3 sequence (DNA): TGTGCCAGCAGCCGCTGGACAGTTAACACTGAAGCTTTCTTT.

In regard to this clonotype: With the library built for alpha chains, this beta chain is off target and its frequency is not meaningful. The rearrangement uses TRBV18 and TRBJ1-1; D gene ambiguous. The germline V gene encodes CDR1 KGHSH and CDR2 LQKENI. With 2 bases removed from V and 4 bases from J, the gap between germline ends came to 11 bases. The CDR3 covers 14 residues. DNA of the CDR3: TGTGCCAGCTCACCATGGGAAGGCGTCACTGAAGCTTTCTTT. As protein: CASSPWEGVTEAFF.

This clonotype was detected ten times or more. This beta chain is an unintended read in a library built for alpha chains; its size means little. The rearrangement joins TRBV11-2 to TRBJ2-7; TRBD2 matches 7 bases. CDR3 length equals 13 residues. Germline V gene lookup returns CDR1 SGHAT and CDR2 FQNNGV. V lost 3 bases to trimming and J lost 6 bases; unmatched junction nucleotides: 5. CDR3 amino acids: CASSLGGRPEQYF. In DNA form, the CDR3 reads TGTGCCAGCAGCTTGGGAGGGCGACCCGAGCAGTACTTC.

This clonotype was seen repeatedly, ten times or more. This beta chain appears as a stray read in a library generated for alpha chains; its size is not informative. The V gene is TRBV6-5, the J gene TRBJ2-7, with 7 bases matching TRBD1. In germline, CDR1 is MNHEY, CDR2 SVGAGI. The CDR3 sequence is 13 residues long. Trimming removed 5 bases from V and 3 bases from J; junction bases left unmatched: 4. CDR3 in DNA: TGTGCCAGCAGTCGGGACAGCAACTACGAGCAGTACTTC. Its translation: CASSRDSNYEQYF.